This TCR beta chain appears in the sequencing data of a study of control samples from healthy donors and cancer patients. In its sample, this clone was seen a few times. The V end was cut by 6 bases, the J end by 3 bases, with 11 bases between. CDR3 length: 13 amino acids. Per germline, CDR1 SGHTA and CDR2 FQGNSA. The repertoire was sequenced with immunoSEQ multiplex PCR; TCRdb's copy has only in-frame clones and lacks some. The table includes under 85,000 clones, roughly 80% detected once. The rearrangement links TRBV7-2 to TRBJ1-2; TRBD1 might be the D (5 bases). The source material was PBMCs. This TCR was sampled from a woman aged 45-60 years with lung cancer. The CDR3 is CASSARGDYGYTF. CDR3 nucleotide sequence: TGTGCCAGCAGTGCGCGGGGGGACTATGGCTACACCTTC.